This paragraph covers one T cell receptor (beta chain) sequence. What it binds is unknown. This sample stems from a study of cytomegalovirus exposure and HLA in healthy donors. Whole-study context: HLA-typed donors contributed approximately 92 million unique TCRs, which were held in an early data release. Overall study results and limits: V- and J-gene trimming in TCR beta was tied to a missense DCLRE1C variant by an analysis performed later.

The PCR employed 60 Vbeta primers together with 13 Jbeta primers. Clones were sequenced by immunoSEQ multiplex PCR, and TCRdb holds only the in-frame ones, with some missing. The table shows 90,000 or so clones, with 70% to 85% occurring only once. Sequencing used PBMCs. This TCR came from a man in his fifties in good health and CMV-seronegative.

CDR3 loop: CASSATGSTEAFF. CDR3 in DNA: TGTGCCAGCAGCGCTACAGGGTCTACTGAAGCTTTCTTT. The chain is built from TRBV9 and TRBJ1-1; TRBD1 is a possible D gene (6 bases). Trimming stripped 3 bases from V and 5 bases from J, with 11 bases between. The CDR3 is 13 residues long. CDR1 and CDR2 from the germline V gene are SGDLS and YYNGEE.